This passage covers 21 T cell receptor beta chains from one sample sequenced in a study of blood T cell repertoires in COVID-19. Clones were read by immunoSEQ multiplex PCR, and TCRdb kept only the in-frame ones, dropping some. The table shows a few hundred thousand clones, with roughly four fifths occurring only once. Sequences were obtained from peripheral blood. These receptors were collected from a woman of 80 years or more with COVID-19, enrolled during active disease.

The V and J genes are TRBV3-1 (or the pseudogene TRBV3-2) and TRBJ1-2; no reliable D call. CDR3 length: 15 residues. Trimming removed 1 base from V and 1 base from J, with 10 bases in between. The germline V gene encodes CDR1 LGHDT and CDR2 YNNKEL (reference sequence). The CDR3 region has the DNA TGTGCCAGCAGCCAAGGGGCGGGGAGTAACTATGGCTACACCTTC. Protein sequence: CASSQGAGSNYGYTF.

The chain combines TRBV6-5 with TRBJ1-5; possibly TRBD1 for D (5 bases). Trimming shortened V by 4 bases and J by 5 bases, and 6 bases separated the two germline ends. CDR3 length: 12 residues. Looked up from germline, CDR1 is MNHEY and CDR2 is SVGAGI. The CDR3 protein is CASSSQDQPQHF. The CDR3 DNA reads TGTGCCAGCAGTTCACAGGATCAGCCCCAGCATTTT.

This chain uses TRBV6-5 with TRBJ1-2; no clear D. Germline V gene sequence: CDR1 MNHEY, CDR2 SVGAGI. The CDR3 totals 12 residues. V was trimmed by 7 bases and J by 6 bases, leaving 12 bases between them. CDR3 coding DNA: TGTGCCAGCACCCCCGGAGGGAATGGCTACACCTTC. Translation gives CASTPGGNGYTF.

A word on this clone: A read error may produce the germline difference seen at one junction end. The chain links TRBV27 to TRBJ2-7, with D possibly matching TRBD1 (6 bases). CDR3 size: 12 residues. CDR1 is MNHEY, CDR2 SMNVEV, per germline (reference sequence). CDR3 in amino acids: CASSLGQGRVHF. The CDR3 bases are TGTGCCAGCAGTTTAGGGCAGGGGAGAGTGCACTTC.

The sample holds a few counts of this clone. The CDR3 is CASRGQGGYEQYF. In DNA, the CDR3 is TGTGCCAGCAGGGGACAGGGGGGCTACGAGCAGTACTTC. The rearrangement uses TRBV6-5 and TRBJ2-7; 11 bases line up with TRBD1. The J segment lost 3 bases and the V segment lost 6 bases, leaving 1 base of the junction unmatched. The CDR3 is 13 residues long. Germline V CDR1 and CDR2: MNHEY, SVGAGI.

This clone was observed once. The rearrangement uses TRBV5-4 and TRBJ2-1; 9 nucleotides line up with TRBD2. V was clipped by 0 bases and J by 3 bases; unmatched bases: 1. The CDR3 is made up of 15 amino acids. Per the germline V gene, CDR1 is SGHNT and CDR2 is YYREEE (reference sequence). The CDR3 DNA reads TGTGCCAGCAGCTTGGAACTAGCGGGCTACAATGAGCAGTTCTTC. Its protein is CASSLELAGYNEQFF.

The gene calls are TRBV6-5 and TRBJ2-7; D call uncertain. V shed 7 bases and J shed 0 bases, with 10 bases lying between them. CDR1 is MNHEY, CDR2 SVGAGI, per germline. This CDR3 region has 13 residues. The CDR3 loop is CASKSFSSYEQYF. In DNA, the CDR3 is TGTGCCAGCAAAAGCTTTAGCTCCTACGAGCAGTACTTC.

This clone was detected only a few times. The chain has TRBV11-2 and TRBJ2-2; 9 bases match TRBD1. CDR1 is SGHAT and CDR2 is FQNNGV in the germline V gene. The CDR3 sequence is 15 residues long. Unmatched junction bases numbered 4, after V lost 5 bases and J lost 3 bases. CDR3 DNA sequence: TGTGCCAGCAGCCCCCGGACAGGGGACACCGGGGAGCTGTTTTTT. Protein product: CASSPRTGDTGELFF. The full variable domain, its missing parts supplied by reference TRBV11-2 and TRBJ2-2, is EAGVAQSPRYKIIEKRQSVAFWCNPISGHATLYWYQQILGQGPKLLIQFQNNGVVDDSQLPKDRFSAERLKGVDSTLKIQPAKLEDSAVYLCASSPRTGDTGELFFGEGSRLTVL.

This chain joins TRBV5-1 and TRBJ1-4; TRBD1 is a possible D gene (6 bases). Germline CDR1 is SGHRS and CDR2 is YFSETQ. Trimming left V 3 bases short and J 4 bases short, with 7 bases between. CDR3 length: 13 residues. The CDR3 reads CASSYRVNEKLFF. The DNA for the CDR3 is TGCGCCAGCAGCTACAGGGTTAATGAAAAACTGTTTTTT. The whole variable domain, remainder taken from reference TRBV5-1 and TRBJ1-4, is KAGVTQTPRYLIKTRGQQVTLSCSPISGHRSVSWYQQTPGQGLQFLFEYFSETQRNKGNFPGRFSGRQFSNSRSEMNVSTLELGDSALYLCASSYRVNEKLFFGSGTQLSVL.

The gene calls are TRBV28 and TRBJ2-7; TRBD2 aligns across 12 bases. The V and J ends lost 4 bases and 7 bases, in that order; junction bases with no gene match: 8. Germline V gene sequence: CDR1 MDHEN, CDR2 SYDVKM. The CDR3 contains 15 residues. CDR3 DNA sequence: TGTGCCAGCAGTTCCGGACTAGCGGGAACGTTTGAGCAGTACTTC. Translating gives CASSSGLAGTFEQYF.

The V call is TRBV6-5, the J call TRBJ2-7; 9 bases match TRBD1. J lost 2 bases, V lost 6 bases, and 5 bases had no gene match. Germline CDR1 and CDR2: MNHEY and SVGAGI. The CDR3 is made up of 14 amino acids. The CDR3 sequence is CASRRGTGTYEQYF. The CDR3 DNA follows: TGTGCCAGCAGGCGGGGGACAGGGACCTACGAGCAGTACTTC.

The rearrangement links TRBV13 to TRBJ2-5; TRBD1 matches at 7 bases. J was trimmed by 9 bases and V by 4 bases; bases with no gene match: 14. CDR3 length equals 15 residues. The germline V gene has CDR1 PRHDT and CDR2 FYEKMQ (reference sequence). Here the CDR3 DNA reads TGTGCCAGCAGCTACTCGCGACAGGGCCGGGGTGCCCAGTACTTC. This sequence encodes CASSYSRQGRGAQYF.

The chain recombines TRBV28 with TRBJ2-7; a weak D match, TRBD2 (6 bases). CDR3 length: 15 residues. Trimming cost V 3 bases and J 6 bases, with 18 bases left between them. The germline V gene has CDR1 MDHEN and CDR2 SYDVKM. The CDR3 bases are TGTGCCAGCAGTTTGGGCACTAGCTTATATCCCGAGCAGTACTTC. Amino acids: CASSLGTSLYPEQYF. Full variable domain (missing parts from reference TRBV28 and TRBJ2-7): DVKVTQSSRYLVKRTGEKVFLECVQDMDHENMFWYRQDPGLGLRLIYFSYDVKMKEKGDIPEGYSVSREKKERFSLILESASTNQTSMYLCASSLGTSLYPEQYFGPGTRLTVT.

This chain uses TRBV28 with TRBJ1-2; no reliable D call. Germline CDR1 reads MDHEN; CDR2 reads SYDVKM. V was trimmed by 4 bases and J by 1 base, leaving 7 bases between them. CDR3 size: 13 residues. The CDR3 DNA reads as TGTGCCAGCAGTTCCGGACTTAACTATGGCTACACCTTC. This translates into CASSSGLNYGYTF.

The chain joins TRBV27 to TRBJ2-1; 10 bases fit TRBD2. From germline, CDR1 is MNHEY and CDR2 SMNVEV (reference sequence). The trim removed 1 base at V and 9 bases at J, leaving 9 bases unmatched. This CDR3 has 16 residues. The CDR3 DNA follows: TGTGCCAGCAGTTTATTTGAGCGGGAGGGCCGGGCTGAGCAGTTCTTC. Protein product: CASSLFEREGRAEQFF.

This chain links TRBV3-1 (or the pseudogene TRBV3-2) with TRBJ1-2; D is possibly TRBD1 (5 bases). The CDR3 is 15 residues long. V was shortened by 1 base and J by 4 bases, with 13 bases between the two germline ends. The germline CDR1 and CDR2 sequences are LGHDT and YNNKEL (reference sequence). CDR3 region: CASSQGAGLGYGYTF. The CDR3 DNA sequence: TGTGCCAGCAGCCAAGGAGCAGGGCTTGGCTATGGCTACACCTTC.

The rearrangement links TRBV9 to TRBJ2-1, with 12 positions matching TRBD2. The V gene's germline CDR1 is SGDLS and CDR2 YYNGEE. The V and J ends lost 0 bases and 2 bases, in that order; junction bases with no gene match: 0. The CDR3 runs to 16 residues. In DNA form, the CDR3 reads TGTGCCAGCAGCGTAGGACTAGCGGGGGCCTACAATGAGCAGTTCTTC. This encodes CASSVGLAGAYNEQFF.

The J gene is TRBJ2-1, the V gene TRBV27, with 11 bases matching TRBD2. With 8 bases clipped from V and 0 bases from J, the junction kept 6 bases outside the gene matches. CDR3 length: 16 residues. The germline V gene has CDR1 MNHEY and CDR2 SMNVEV (reference sequence). The CDR3 region is CASCRLAGSSYNEQFF. The DNA of the CDR3 is TGTGCCAGCTGCAGACTAGCGGGGAGCTCCTACAATGAGCAGTTCTTC.

V and J are TRBV2 and TRBJ1-5; 10 nucleotides agree with TRBD1. The CDR3 has 13 amino acids. Per germline, CDR1 SNHLY and CDR2 FYNNEI. V trimming: 6 bases; J trimming: 7 bases; junction bases outside the gene matches: 3. In DNA, the CDR3 is TGTGCCAGCAGGGGACAGGGGAACCAGCCCCAGCATTTT. Translated: CASRGQGNQPQHF.

V gene TRBV14 combines with J gene TRBJ2-5; 7 bases are a match to TRBD2. The CDR3 spans 15 residues. Germline V lookup: CDR1 SGHDN, CDR2 FVKESK. V shed 5 bases and J 1 base; nucleotides not matched to a gene: 7. CDR3 amino acids: CASSAGTTIQETQYF. CDR3 coding DNA: TGTGCCAGCAGCGCAGGGACTACCATCCAAGAGACCCAGTACTTC.

For the CDR3, the DNA is TGTGCCAGCAGTGAATTGCGACGGACAGGGAGCGGAGAGACCCAGTACTTC. Translation gives CASSELRRTGSGETQYF. The chain carries TRBV6-1 and TRBJ2-5; 8 bases match TRBD1. J lost 4 bases, V lost 2 bases, and 12 bases had no gene match. The germline V gene encodes CDR1 MNHNS and CDR2 SASEGT. The length of the CDR3 is 17 residues.